A selection of T cell receptor beta chains follows, all from one sample in a study of cytomegalovirus exposure and HLA in healthy donors. Sequencing used immunoSEQ multiplex PCR; TCRdb keeps in-frame clones, though not all of them. The top ten clones hold roughly 2% of a sample with about 150,000 clones, more than 7.5% of them seen once. The sequenced sample consisted of PBMCs. All receptors derive from a man between 45 and 60 years old in good health and CMV-seronegative. Both conserved end residues are part of each CDR3. Each record gives: V gene, D gene, clone size, J gene, CDR3 length, CDR3 protein, CDR3 DNA. The D gene is left open where the match is weak. Expanded clones get a size class; other rows say once, few or many, or leave the size out.

v_call: TRBV25-1
d_call: TRBD1
clone_size: NA
j_call: TRBJ2-7
cdr3_length: 14
cdr3_aa: CASSENRGRDEQYF
cdr3_nt: TGTGCCAGCAGTGAAAACAGGGGGCGCGACGAGCAGTACTTC

v_call: TRBV7-2
d_call: NA
clone_size: NA
j_call: TRBJ1-1
cdr3_length: 13
cdr3_aa: CASSSSADTEAFF
cdr3_nt: TGTGCCAGCAGCTCCTCTGCGGACACTGAAGCTTTCTTT

v_call: TRBV7-9
d_call: TRBD1
clone_size: few
j_call: TRBJ1-4
cdr3_length: 14
cdr3_aa: CASSLGQGGEKLFF
cdr3_nt: TGTGCCAGCAGCTTAGGACAGGGCGGCGAAAAACTGTTTTTT

v_call: TRBV6-1
d_call: TRBD2
clone_size: few
j_call: TRBJ2-7
cdr3_length: 14
cdr3_aa: CASSPTGAGGEQYF
cdr3_nt: TGTGCCAGCAGTCCCACCGGGGCGGGGGGCGAGCAGTACTTC

v_call: TRBV28
d_call: NA
clone_size: NA
j_call: TRBJ1-5
cdr3_length: 12
cdr3_aa: CASSLWGQAQHF
cdr3_nt: TGTGCCAGCAGTTTATGGGGGCAGGCCCAGCATTTT

v_call: TRBV6-1
d_call: NA
clone_size: few
j_call: TRBJ2-1
cdr3_length: 15
cdr3_aa: CASRALDGLYNEQFF
cdr3_nt: TGTGCCAGCAGAGCACTAGATGGGCTTTACAATGAGCAGTTCTTC

v_call: TRBV20-1
d_call: NA
clone_size: few
j_call: TRBJ2-3
cdr3_length: 10
cdr3_aa: CSATRDTQYF
cdr3_nt: TGCAGTGCAACTAGGGATACGCAGTATTTT

v_call: TRBV19
d_call: NA
clone_size: NA
j_call: TRBJ2-5
cdr3_length: 13
cdr3_aa: CASRAEGRETQYF
cdr3_nt: TGTGCCAGTAGGGCGGAGGGACGGGAGACCCAGTACTTC

v_call: TRBV7-2
d_call: NA
clone_size: NA
j_call: TRBJ2-7
cdr3_length: 11
cdr3_aa: CASSFLQNIHF
cdr3_nt: TGTGCCAGCAGCTTCTTACAGAACATACACTTC

v_call: TRBV19
d_call: TRBD2
clone_size: NA
j_call: TRBJ2-7
cdr3_length: 16
cdr3_aa: CASSIAQVAGAYEQYF
cdr3_nt: TGTGCCAGTAGTATAGCCCAAGTGGCGGGGGCCTACGAGCAGTACTTC

v_call: TRBV7-7
d_call: TRBD1
clone_size: few
j_call: TRBJ2-2
cdr3_length: 15
cdr3_aa: CASSNDRGDTGELFF
cdr3_nt: TGTGCTAGCAGCAACGACAGGGGTGATACCGGGGAGCTGTTTTTT

v_call: TRBV6-5
d_call: TRBD1
clone_size: NA
j_call: TRBJ2-1
cdr3_length: 14
cdr3_aa: CASGRDRGNNEQFF
cdr3_nt: TGTGCCAGCGGACGGGACAGGGGCAACAATGAGCAGTTCTTC

v_call: TRBV2
d_call: NA
clone_size: few
j_call: TRBJ2-3
cdr3_length: 13
cdr3_aa: CASSERQTDTQYF
cdr3_nt: TGTGCCAGCAGTGAACGCCAGACAGATACGCAGTATTTT

v_call: TRBV19
d_call: TRBD1
clone_size: few
j_call: TRBJ1-1
cdr3_length: 17
cdr3_aa: CASNAPLQGGENTEAFF
cdr3_nt: TGTGCCAGTAACGCTCCCCTTCAGGGGGGTGAGAACACTGAAGCTTTCTTT

v_call: TRBV7-9
d_call: TRBD2
clone_size: NA
j_call: TRBJ2-5
cdr3_length: 15
cdr3_aa: CASSLARGAQETQYF
cdr3_nt: TGTGCCAGCAGCTTAGCGCGGGGGGCCCAAGAGACCCAGTACTTC

v_call: TRBV7-9
d_call: TRBD2
clone_size: few
j_call: TRBJ2-1
cdr3_length: 15
cdr3_aa: CASSTRTSGSDEQFF
cdr3_nt: TGTGCCAGCAGCACTCGGACTAGCGGGAGCGATGAGCAGTTCTTC

v_call: TRBV29-1
d_call: TRBD1
clone_size: few
j_call: TRBJ1-2
cdr3_length: 15
cdr3_aa: CSVGRDRAFQDGYTF
cdr3_nt: TGCAGCGTGGGCCGGGACAGGGCCTTCCAAGATGGCTACACCTTC

v_call: TRBV27
d_call: NA
clone_size: NA
j_call: TRBJ1-1
cdr3_length: 13
cdr3_aa: CASSLYRNTEAFF
cdr3_nt: TGTGCCAGCAGTTTATATAGGAACACTGAAGCTTTCTTT

v_call: TRBV14
d_call: NA
clone_size: NA
j_call: TRBJ1-2
cdr3_length: 14
cdr3_aa: CASSRLGPNYGYTF
cdr3_nt: TGTGCCAGCAGCCGTTTGGGGCCTAACTATGGCTACACCTTC

v_call: TRBV28
d_call: TRBD1
clone_size: few
j_call: TRBJ1-5
cdr3_length: 14
cdr3_aa: CASSGTGGYQPQHF
cdr3_nt: TGTGCCAGCAGCGGGACAGGGGGTTATCAGCCCCAGCATTTT

v_call: TRBV6-4
d_call: NA
clone_size: NA
j_call: TRBJ1-4
cdr3_length: 15
cdr3_aa: CASKSRGLTDEKLFF
cdr3_nt: TGTGCCAGCAAGTCAAGGGGCTTAACGGATGAAAAACTGTTTTTT

v_call: TRBV10-2
d_call: NA
clone_size: NA
j_call: TRBJ2-7
cdr3_length: 12
cdr3_aa: CATASRSYEQYF
cdr3_nt: TGCGCCACCGCGTCCCGGTCCTACGAGCAGTACTTC

v_call: TRBV6-5
d_call: TRBD2
clone_size: many
j_call: TRBJ2-7
cdr3_length: 13
cdr3_aa: CASSSGTSGRANF
cdr3_nt: TGTGCCAGCAGTTCTGGGACTAGCGGGAGGGCCAACTTC

v_call: TRBV4-2
d_call: TRBD2
clone_size: NA
j_call: TRBJ2-3
cdr3_length: 16
cdr3_aa: CASSQDSAGGKDTQYF
cdr3_nt: TGTGCCAGCAGCCAAGATTCAGCGGGGGGGAAGGATACGCAGTATTTT

v_call: TRBV27
d_call: NA
clone_size: NA
j_call: TRBJ1-4
cdr3_length: 15
cdr3_aa: CASRKQGMGNEKLFF
cdr3_nt: TGTGCCAGCAGGAAGCAGGGGATGGGTAATGAAAAACTGTTTTTT

v_call: TRBV6-4
d_call: NA
clone_size: NA
j_call: TRBJ2-7
cdr3_length: 14
cdr3_aa: CASSGPDRAYEQYF
cdr3_nt: TGTGCCAGCAGTGGACCGGACAGAGCCTACGAGCAGTACTTC

v_call: TRBV6-5
d_call: NA
clone_size: few
j_call: TRBJ1-1
cdr3_length: 15
cdr3_aa: CASSLFGQLNTEAFF
cdr3_nt: TGTGCCAGCAGTCTCTTTGGACAGTTGAACACTGAAGCTTTCTTT

v_call: TRBV7-3
d_call: NA
clone_size: NA
j_call: TRBJ2-2
cdr3_length: 14
cdr3_aa: CASSFYPESGELFF
cdr3_nt: TGTGCCAGCAGCTTCTACCCTGAGTCCGGGGAGCTGTTTTTT

v_call: TRBV5-1
d_call: NA
clone_size: few
j_call: TRBJ1-2
cdr3_length: 14
cdr3_aa: CASRAQVSSHGYTF
cdr3_nt: TGCGCCAGCAGGGCTCAGGTCTCCTCCCATGGCTACACCTTC

v_call: TRBV2
d_call: NA
clone_size: few
j_call: TRBJ1-2
cdr3_length: 17
cdr3_aa: CASREGGGAGVLGGYTF
cdr3_nt: TGTGCCAGCAGGGAAGGTGGGGGCGCTGGTGTTTTGGGTGGCTACACCTTC

v_call: TRBV11-2
d_call: TRBD1
clone_size: NA
j_call: TRBJ1-3
cdr3_length: 13
cdr3_aa: CASVNHRQGSIYF
cdr3_nt: TGTGCCAGCGTAAATCACCGACAGGGATCCATATATTTT

v_call: TRBV11-2
d_call: NA
clone_size: NA
j_call: TRBJ2-5
cdr3_length: 14
cdr3_aa: CASGKGYWAETQYF
cdr3_nt: TGTGCCAGCGGAAAAGGCTACTGGGCGGAGACCCAGTACTTC

v_call: TRBV7-3
d_call: TRBD2
clone_size: few
j_call: TRBJ2-7
cdr3_length: 15
cdr3_aa: CASSKERGGSYEQYF
cdr3_nt: TGTGCCAGCAGCAAGGAGCGGGGGGGATCCTACGAGCAGTACTTC

v_call: TRBV5-6
d_call: TRBD1
clone_size: few
j_call: TRBJ2-4
cdr3_length: 17
cdr3_aa: CASSVDRGSLSKNIQYF
cdr3_nt: TGTGCCAGCAGCGTCGACAGGGGATCGTTGTCCAAAAACATTCAGTACTTC

v_call: TRBV6-5
d_call: NA
clone_size: few
j_call: TRBJ1-5
cdr3_length: 15
cdr3_aa: CASRTGFYSNQPQHF
cdr3_nt: TGTGCCAGCAGAACAGGGTTCTATAGCAATCAGCCCCAGCATTTT

v_call: TRBV6-6
d_call: NA
clone_size: NA
j_call: TRBJ2-4
cdr3_length: 13
cdr3_aa: CASRGAGENIQYF
cdr3_nt: TGTGCCAGCAGGGGGGCGGGGGAAAACATTCAGTACTTC

v_call: TRBV25-1
d_call: TRBD1
clone_size: few
j_call: TRBJ2-2
cdr3_length: 14
cdr3_aa: CASSDQGAYGELFF
cdr3_nt: TGTGCCAGCAGTGACCAGGGGGCATACGGGGAGCTGTTTTTT

v_call: TRBV29-1
d_call: NA
clone_size: NA
j_call: TRBJ1-5
cdr3_length: 15
cdr3_aa: CSVADGFLGNQPQHF
cdr3_nt: TGCAGCGTCGCCGACGGGTTTCTCGGCAATCAGCCCCAGCATTTT